These 8 T cell receptor beta chains share one sample of origin, sequenced in a study of T cell responses to AZD1222 COVID-19 vaccine. The protocol was immunoSEQ multiplex PCR, while the TCRdb copy is restricted to in-frame clones and leaves out a portion. Seen here are approximately 96,000 clones, about nine tenths observed once, and the top ten hold around 10%. The material sequenced was peripheral blood, taken 28 days after the second AZD1222 dose. The receptor set was obtained from an adult who received the AZD1222 COVID-19 vaccine.

The gene calls are TRBV18 and TRBJ1-1; possible D gene TRBD1, 5 bases. The CDR3 is 13 amino acids. The germline gives CDR1 KGHSH, CDR2 LQKENI. V lost 2 bases, J lost 1 base, and 5 bases lay in between. CDR3 sequence: CASSPGGNTEAFF. CDR3 bases: TGTGCCAGCTCACCAGGGGGGAACACTGAAGCTTTCTTT. Full variable domain (remainder filled in from reference TRBV18 and TRBJ1-1): NAGVMQNPRHLVRRRGQEARLRCSPMKGHSHVYWYRQLPEEGLKFMVYLQKENIIDESGMPKERFSAEFPKEGPSILRIQQVVRGDSAAYFCASSPGGNTEAFFGQGTRLTVV.

The rearrangement links TRBV7-9 to TRBJ2-7, with TRBD1 matching over 9 bases. J lost 4 bases, V lost 10 bases, and 8 bases had no gene match. The germline V gene has CDR1 SEHNR and CDR2 FQNEAQ (reference sequence). CDR3 length: 13 residues. The CDR3 region has the DNA TGTGCCATTCCACGGGGACAGGGATACGAGCAGTACTTC. Translated: CAIPRGQGYEQYF.

A single count supports this clone. This chain connects TRBV6-6 to TRBJ1-5; D is ambiguous. CDR3 length: 14 amino acids. Germline CDR1 and CDR2: MNHNY and SVGAGI (reference sequence). Trimming pared 2 bases from V and 6 bases from J, leaving 11 bases between. The CDR3 region has the DNA TGTGCCAGCAGTTACAATGCAGGTCTTCAGCCCCAGCATTTT. It codes for CASSYNAGLQPQHF.

The J gene is TRBJ1-2, the V gene TRBV30; no clear D gene. Trimming stripped 7 bases from V and 5 bases from J, with 20 bases between. This CDR3 spans 14 amino acids. CDR1 and CDR2 from the germline V gene are GTSNPN and SVGIG (reference sequence). CDR3 bases: TGTGCCTTATCAAAGGCCTGGCTGGGGTATGGCTACACCTTC. This gives the protein CALSKAWLGYGYTF.

This chain links TRBV11-3 with TRBJ2-3; possibly TRBD1 for D (6 bases). CDR3 length: 14 amino acids. Germline CDR1 is SGHNT and CDR2 is YENEEA. V lost 4 bases and J lost 0, with 8 bases in between. CDR3 protein: CASSSGQSTDTQYF. For the CDR3, the DNA is TGTGCCAGCAGCTCCGGACAGAGCACAGATACGCAGTATTTT.

This chain joins TRBV30 and TRBJ2-3; D is ambiguous. The germline V gene has CDR1 GTSNPN and CDR2 SVGIG (reference sequence). This CDR3 contains 11 residues. Trimming took off 0 bases at V and 6 bases at J, with 4 bases between the two ends. The DNA of the CDR3 is TGTGCCTGGAGTGTAGGGGATACGCAGTATTTT. This sequence encodes CAWSVGDTQYF.

This chain joins TRBV6-6 and TRBJ2-7; D call uncertain. The germline V and J ends were trimmed by 7 bases and 3 bases, with 10 bases remaining between them. The germline CDR1 and CDR2 sequences are MNHNY and SVGAGI (reference sequence). The CDR3 is 12 amino acids. The CDR3 is CASTDIYYEQYF. In DNA, the CDR3 is TGTGCCAGCACCGACATCTACTACGAGCAGTACTTC.

The genes are TRBV30 and TRBJ2-7, with a tentative D call TRBD2 (5 bases). Germline assignment: CDR1 GTSNPN and CDR2 SVGIG (reference sequence). The CDR3 runs 14 residues. The V end was cut by 0 bases, the J end by 9 bases, with 18 bases between. CDR3 sequence reads: CAWSVRFASLTQYF. The CDR3 nucleotides are TGTGCCTGGAGTGTACGTTTCGCTAGCCTTACGCAGTACTTC.